What follows are 20 T cell receptor beta chains derived from one specimen sequenced in a study of shared clonotypes between healthy human individuals. Generated by immunoSEQ multiplex PCR, the TCRdb table keeps only in-frame clones and is missing some. The table records some 240,000 clones, over 60% of them present only once. Sequencing was done on a sample of memory CD4+ T cells sorted from blood. Subset given: CD45RA-negative fraction. The receptors were sampled from a man aged 25 to 40 in good health.

This chain joins TRBV18 and TRBJ2-7, with D possibly being TRBD1 (5 bases). Trimming removed 6 bases at V and 1 base at J, with 10 bases between. CDR3 length: 13 residues. Germline assignment: CDR1 KGHSH and CDR2 LQKENI. CDR3 nucleotides: TGTGCCAGCTCCCAGGCAGGGTCCTACGAGCAGTACTTC. Protein product: CASSQAGSYEQYF. The full variable domain, its missing parts supplied by reference TRBV18 and TRBJ2-7, is NAGVMQNPRHLVRRRGQEARLRCSPMKGHSHVYWYRQLPEEGLKFMVYLQKENIIDESGMPKERFSAEFPKEGPSILRIQQVVRGDSAAYFCASSQAGSYEQYFGPGTRLTVT.

This clone was found a few times. The chain has TRBV29-1 and TRBJ2-7, with 9 bases lining up with TRBD2. CDR3 size: 13 residues. From germline, CDR1 is SQVTM and CDR2 ANQGSEA. V lost 7 bases and J lost 0; bases outside the gene matches: 4. CDR3 coding DNA: TGCAGCGCCGCGGGACTAGCCTCCTACGAGCAGTACTTC. Translation: CSAAGLASYEQYF.

This clone was detected ten times or more. The V call is TRBV5-1, the J call TRBJ2-1, with 9 bases lining up with TRBD2. With V trimmed by 7 bases and J by 8 bases, 7 bases remained unmatched. The CDR3 contains 13 residues. CDR1 and CDR2 (germline): SGHRS, YFSETQ. The CDR3 region is CASQKAGGYEQFF. The CDR3 DNA is TGCGCCAGCCAAAAAGCGGGAGGCTATGAGCAGTTCTTC.

The chain has TRBV5-5 and TRBJ2-7, with 9 positions matching TRBD2. This CDR3 is 16 amino acids long. With V trimmed by 0 bases and J by 4 bases, 8 bases remained unmatched. Germline V gene data show CDR1 as SGHKS and CDR2 as YYEKEE (reference sequence). CDR3 bases: TGTGCCAGCAGCTTGGTCGCGGGAGGGCCTGTGTACGAGCAGTACTTC. Translated, it gives CASSLVAGGPVYEQYF.

This chain joins TRBV7-3 and TRBJ2-2; 9 bases fit TRBD1. Losses at the gene ends were 1 base for V and 0 bases for J; bases not matched to a gene: 3. The CDR3 sequence is 17 residues long. Germline V gene sequence: CDR1 SGHTA, CDR2 FQGTGA. CDR3 DNA: TGTGCCAGCAGCTTAAAGGGACAGGGATCGAACACCGGGGAGCTGTTTTTT. This sequence encodes CASSLKGQGSNTGELFF. Variable domain in full (rest from reference TRBV7-3 and TRBJ2-2): GAGVSQTPSNKVTEKGKYVELRCDPISGHTALYWYRQSLGQGPEFLIYFQGTGAADDSGLPNDRFFAVRPEGSVSTLKIQRTERGDSAVYLCASSLKGQGSNTGELFFGEGSRLTVL.

The V gene is TRBV19, the J gene TRBJ2-7; 9 bases agree with TRBD1. Looked up from germline, CDR1 is LNHDA and CDR2 is SQIVND (reference sequence). The V segment lost 6 bases and the J segment 1 base; nucleotides outside the gene matches: 7. The CDR3 runs to 15 residues. As DNA, the CDR3 is TGTGCCAGTAGACCCTCAGGGACAGGGTCCTACGAGCAGTACTTC. Its translation is CASRPSGTGSYEQYF.

The V gene is TRBV7-9, the J gene TRBJ2-1; weak D call: TRBD2 (7 bases). Germline-derived CDR1 and CDR2 are SEHNR and FQNEAQ (reference sequence). The CDR3 is made up of 14 amino acids. Trimming took 2 bases from V and 10 from J, leaving 15 bases between them. CDR3 in DNA: TGTGCCAGCAGCTTAACCGGGGGGCTGGAGGAGCAGTTCTTC. Encoded protein: CASSLTGGLEEQFF.

The chain links TRBV10-3 to TRBJ2-3; D remains unclear. This CDR3 region has 14 residues. V gave up 0 bases and J gave up 3 bases, with 7 bases separating them. The germline gives CDR1 ENHRY, CDR2 SYGVKD. The CDR3 DNA follows: TGTGCCATCAGTGAGTCGACTCGGACAGATACGCAGTATTTT. Residues: CAISESTRTDTQYF.

As to this clone: A far larger clone is one nucleotide away, so this likely arose from a read error. The chain couples TRBV15 to TRBJ2-2, with D possibly matching TRBD1 (5 bases). The CDR3 totals 18 residues. CDR1 is LNHNV, CDR2 YYDKDF, per germline (reference sequence). For the CDR3, the DNA is TGTGCCGCCAGCAGAGATCTCTGGGGCCGATCGAACACCGGGGAGCTGTTTTTT. Its translation: CAASRDLWGRSNTGELFF.

This chain links TRBV5-1 with TRBJ2-1; D is perhaps TRBD1 (6 bases). V was pared by 4 bases and J by 3 bases, with 17 bases between. The CDR3 totals 16 residues. The germline CDR1 and CDR2 sequences are SGHRS and YFSETQ. The CDR3 here is CASSTTLATGYNEQFF. CDR3 bases: TGCGCCAGCAGCACCACCCTCGCGACAGGCTACAATGAGCAGTTCTTC.

This clone appeared a few times. The rearrangement links TRBV5-6 to TRBJ2-7, with D possibly matching TRBD2 (6 bases). Germline V lookup: CDR1 SGHDT, CDR2 YYEEEE. V was cut by 3 bases and J by 9 bases, with 10 bases left in between. The CDR3 sequence is 11 residues long. CDR3 DNA sequence: TGTGCCAGCAGCTCCTCGGGAGTGCAGTACTTC. It yields the protein CASSSSGVQYF.

In its sample, this clone was seen once. This rearrangement joins TRBV20-1 to TRBJ2-7; D remains ambiguous. V lost 4 bases and J lost 5, with 9 bases in between. The germline V gene has CDR1 DFQATT and CDR2 SNEGSKA (reference sequence). This CDR3 contains 11 residues. CDR3 nucleotide sequence: TGCAGTGCTACTGCATACCACGAGCAGTACTTC. It is translated as CSATAYHEQYF.

This chain connects TRBV21-1 to TRBJ1-1; TRBD1 was called by the table and not checked on the DNA. TRBV21-1 is recorded as a pseudogene. This CDR3 is 12 amino acids long. As DNA, the CDR3 is TGTGCCAGCAGGACAATTCGCACTGAAGCTTTCTTT. Translated, it gives CASRTIRTEAFF.

This clone occurred a few times. V is TRBV2 and J is TRBJ2-1; 10 bases are shared with TRBD1. The CDR3 loop spans 16 amino acids. CDR1 and CDR2 (germline): SNHLY, FYNNEI. V lost 5 bases to trimming and J lost 5 bases; unmatched junction nucleotides: 9. Written as DNA, the CDR3 is TGTGCCAGCAGTACCTTCCGGGACAGGGGTCACAATGAGCAGTTCTTC. Encoded protein: CASSTFRDRGHNEQFF.

J is TRBJ2-7 and V is TRBV6-6; D unresolved. V lost 5 bases to trimming and J lost 3 bases, with 11 bases between them. CDR1 is MNHNY, CDR2 SVGAGI, per germline (reference sequence). The CDR3 totals 13 residues. In DNA, the CDR3 is TGTGCCAGCAGTAAGACGTTAAACTACGAGCAGTACTTC. Amino acid sequence: CASSKTLNYEQYF.

This clone appeared once. The V call is TRBV2, the J call TRBJ2-7; a possible D gene is TRBD2 (6 bases). The CDR3 loop spans 14 amino acids. The germline CDR1 and CDR2 sequences are SNHLY and FYNNEI. The V gene lost 8 bases and the J gene lost 5 bases, with 19 bases spanning the gap. The CDR3 sequence is CASLRDLEGNEQYF. As DNA, the CDR3 is TGTGCCAGCCTAAGGGACTTAGAGGGCAACGAGCAGTACTTC. Drawing the rest from reference TRBV2 and TRBJ2-7, the complete variable domain is EPEVTQTPSHQVTQMGQEVILRCVPISNHLYFYWYRQILGQKVEFLVSFYNNEISEKSEIFDDQFSVERPDGSNFTLKIRSTKLEDSAMYFCASLRDLEGNEQYFGPGTRLTVT.

The chain is built from TRBV28 and TRBJ1-1, with 12 nucleotides matching TRBD1. Losses at the gene ends were 6 bases for V and 4 bases for J; bases not matched to a gene: 15. The CDR3 is made up of 18 amino acids. The V gene's germline CDR1 is MDHEN and CDR2 SYDVKM. DNA of the CDR3: TGTGCCAGCAGCCCCTTCCCGGGACAGGGGGCGGTGGGCACTGAAGCTTTCTTT. It specifies CASSPFPGQGAVGTEAFF.

The CDR3 DNA sequence: TGCGCCAGCAGCACCGAGCCGGGACGGGGAGGGGTCGCAGATACGCAGTATTTT. It yields the protein CASSTEPGRGGVADTQYF. V usage is TRBV5-1 and J usage is TRBJ2-3; 7 bases map to TRBD2. In germline, CDR1 is SGHRS, CDR2 YFSETQ. The J segment lost 4 bases and the V segment lost 4 bases, leaving 18 bases of the junction unmatched. This CDR3 has 18 residues.

This clone was recorded at least ten times. The chain employs TRBV5-6 and TRBJ2-7; possibly TRBD1 for D (5 bases). V was cut by 1 base and J by 2 bases, with 16 bases left in between. The germline CDR1 and CDR2 sequences are SGHDT and YYEEEE. The CDR3 is made up of 16 amino acids. CDR3 nucleotide sequence: TGTGCCAGCAGCTTGCTCTCAGGGCAGGCAGCCTACGAGCAGTACTTC. Translated, it gives CASSLLSGQAAYEQYF.

This chain connects TRBV28 to TRBJ1-1; unclear D gene. The CDR3 loop spans 12 amino acids. The V gene's germline CDR1 is MDHEN and CDR2 SYDVKM. The V end was cut by 2 bases, the J end by 8 bases, with 9 bases between. For the CDR3, the DNA is TGTGCCAGCAGTTTAATCCAAAAGGAAGCTTTCTTT. This translates into CASSLIQKEAFF.